Listed here is a single T cell receptor beta chain. What it recognizes is unknown. The sample is drawn from a study of identical twins. Study-level points and caveats: The degree of excess twin sharing was weaker in beta out-of-frame sequences. The same donors were not followed; conclusions instead depended on cross-sectional statistical analysis. Beta clonotypes that were abundant in cord blood contained fewer insertions, a pattern absent from memory repertoires.

A universal primer site came from template switching; cDNA carried unique molecular identifiers. One entry per CDR3 protein results from TCRdb running MiXCR on the 5' RACE reads. The sample has roughly 290,000 distinct CDR3 sequences, 8% to 9.5% seen once. Germline V gives CDR1 MNHNS, CDR2 SASEGT. V shed 3 bases and J 3 bases; nucleotides not matched to a gene: 9. The CDR3 loop spans 16 amino acids. This same sample was also part of a study on yellow fever vaccine responses in identical twins.

The sequence derives from a woman aged 18-30 years in good health. What was sequenced was CD8+ T cells sorted from blood. V is TRBV6-1 and J is TRBJ2-3; the match to TRBD2 covers 7 bases. This CDR3 is CASSEIPGLQTDTQYF. CDR3 DNA sequence: TGTGCCAGCAGTGAGATACCGGGACTACAAACAGATACGCAGTATTTT.